The entry that follows covers one T cell receptor (beta chain) sequence. The clone's antigen remains unknown. The observed sequence ends 3 residues before the CDR3 terminus, with the missing tail filled in from the germline J gene. Using the immunoSEQ assay, multiplex PCR amplified TCR beta CDR3 regions from an average of roughly 1,100 ng of genomic DNA per sample. The assay corrected primer bias using a complete synthetic TCR repertoire to establish an amplification baseline. The amplicons were sequenced on the Illumina platform. The authors processed their data as follows. Sequence errors were corrected by clustering with frequency ratios and a modified nearest-neighbor algorithm, and the sequences were then analyzed in the immunoSEQ Analyzer using IMGT gene definitions. At each rarefaction depth, TCR richness and evenness were averaged across 20 rarefaction repeats, and any sample with fewer sequences than the depth was left out. Wilcoxon rank sum tests with FDR correction were used to compare relative abundances of V, D and J genes between the groups. Blinded duplicates gave an intraclass correlation of more than 90% for TCR richness and an average of roughly 76% across 66 gene segments. The table comes from immuneACCESS by way of TCRdb, which keeps in-frame sequences with V and J called. Part of the clones is missing from these tables; in studies checked, under half for an unresolved V gene and the rest for unknown reasons. Clonal size and the V and J genes are those of that table, whereas D and trimming came from the DNA. The table of this sample itemizes some 30,000 clones. The top ten clones comprise 3.5% to 5% of the sample.

Every participant had a single incident cervical HPV16 infection, and prevalent HPV16 infections were excluded. Cervical HPV DNA was detected with MY09/MY11 PCR, and genotyping was done by dot-blot hybridization. Fifteen mL of heparinized blood were centrifuged, and the buffy coat was split into aliquots, frozen at -30 degrees C, and then kept at -80 degrees C. QIAGEN kits were used to extract genomic DNA from the buffy coat specimens. The sample comes from a study of T cells in women clearing cervical HPV infection (dated by TCRdb to between 2018 and 2020). The study in broad terms: The cases were 20 to 30 women with histologically confirmed HPV16-related CIN3 or worse, and 2 of those women had invasive cancers. For cases, the median interval between lesion detection and blood sampling was about 140 days, with an interquartile range of roughly 80 to 230 days. A median age of approximately 32 years was observed in cases versus approximately 40 in controls, and no significant differences in baseline characteristics were found. Cases and controls were matched on year of sample collection and on age within five years. In the parent cohort, 9,000 to 11,000 women aged 18 or older were enrolled in Guanacaste, Costa Rica, during about 1993 to 1995 and were followed for 6 to 7 years. The approximately 26 controls were women who cleared a single incident HPV16 infection within 12 months without developing precancer or cancer. Since only a few of the women had HLA typing available, the possibility that HLA type was acting as a confounder could not be ruled out. The exploratory proof-of-principle case-control study was nested within the Guanacaste HPV Natural History Study in Costa Rica and compared TCR repertoires across cervical HPV16 outcomes. Blood from cases was drawn at the visit where the lesion was first identified, while blood from controls was drawn once the infection was no longer detected. Five blinded duplicates per group were added as quality controls, so that about 60 samples were obtained: some 50 participants and 10 replicates. Beyond this particular receptor, the publication reports: CIN3+ cases had significantly higher TCR repertoire richness than controls across sequencing depths, but evenness did not differ between the groups. Whether associations preceded infection or resulted from infection could not be shown with the cross-sectional design, and effector/memory subsets and HPV-specific T cells were not isolated. Lower TRBV6-7 relative abundance was observed in cases than in controls (about 0.1% versus 0.15%; Bonferroni P = 0.0008). Because the number of T cells per sample was unknown, the richness differences could reflect varying T-cell content rather than repertoire biology. Random forest classifiers combining richness and V gene abundances distinguished cases from controls with an estimated AUC of more than 0.8.

As encoded in the germline V gene, CDR1 is SGHTA while CDR2 is FQGTGA. Inclusive of the bounding cysteine and phenylalanine, the CDR3 is 13 residues long. The 30 bases shown cover part of the CDR3, and their frame starts at base 1. At the junction V is shortened by 4 bases and J by 5 bases, with 11 bases in between. This receptor was obtained from a woman aged 18 to 75 with a cervical HPV16 infection that either progressed to CIN3+ or cleared (not recorded which). The chain joins TRBV7-3 to TRBJ1-1; TRBD1 is perhaps the D gene, given 5 matching bases. The sample was blood buffy coat. CDR3 protein: CASSSQGGTEAFF. Partial CDR3 DNA: TGTGCCAGCAGCTCCCAGGGAGGGACTGAA.